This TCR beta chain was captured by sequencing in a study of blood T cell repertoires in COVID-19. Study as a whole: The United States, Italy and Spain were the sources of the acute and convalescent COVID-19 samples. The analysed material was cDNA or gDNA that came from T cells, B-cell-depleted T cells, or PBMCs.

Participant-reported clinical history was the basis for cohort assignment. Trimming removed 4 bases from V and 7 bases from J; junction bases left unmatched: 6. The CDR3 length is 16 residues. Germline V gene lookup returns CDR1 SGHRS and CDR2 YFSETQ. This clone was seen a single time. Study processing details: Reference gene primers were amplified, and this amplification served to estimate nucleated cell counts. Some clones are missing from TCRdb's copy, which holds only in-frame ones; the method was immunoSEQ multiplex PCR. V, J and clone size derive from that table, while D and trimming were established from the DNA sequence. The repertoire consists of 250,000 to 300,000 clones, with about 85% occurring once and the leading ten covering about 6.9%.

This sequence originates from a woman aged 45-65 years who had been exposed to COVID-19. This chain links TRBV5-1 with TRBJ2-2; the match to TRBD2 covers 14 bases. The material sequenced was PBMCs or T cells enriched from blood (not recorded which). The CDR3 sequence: CASSPGTSGGGGELFF. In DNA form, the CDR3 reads TGCGCCAGCAGCCCCGGGACTAGCGGGGGAGGCGGGGAGCTGTTTTTT.